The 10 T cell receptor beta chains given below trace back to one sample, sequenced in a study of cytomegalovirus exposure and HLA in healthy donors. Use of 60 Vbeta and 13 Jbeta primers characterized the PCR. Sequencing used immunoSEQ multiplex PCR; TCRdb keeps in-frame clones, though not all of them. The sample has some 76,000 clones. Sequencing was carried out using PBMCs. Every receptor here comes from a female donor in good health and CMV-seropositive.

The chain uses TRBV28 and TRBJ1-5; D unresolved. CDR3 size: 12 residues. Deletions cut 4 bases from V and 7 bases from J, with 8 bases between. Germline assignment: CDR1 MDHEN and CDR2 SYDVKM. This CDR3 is CASSSGHQPQHF. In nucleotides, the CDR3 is TGTGCCAGCAGTTCTGGGCACCAGCCCCAGCATTTT.

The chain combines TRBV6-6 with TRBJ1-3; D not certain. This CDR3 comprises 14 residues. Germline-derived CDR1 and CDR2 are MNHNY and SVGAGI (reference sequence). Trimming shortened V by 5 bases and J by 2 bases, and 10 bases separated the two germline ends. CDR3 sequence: CASSAGSAGNTIYF. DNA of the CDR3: TGTGCCAGCAGTGCGGGGAGCGCTGGAAACACCATATATTTT.

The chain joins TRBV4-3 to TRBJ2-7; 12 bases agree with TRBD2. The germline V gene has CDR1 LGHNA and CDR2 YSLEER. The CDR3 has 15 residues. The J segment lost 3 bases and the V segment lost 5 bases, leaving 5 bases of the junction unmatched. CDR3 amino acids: CASSRRTSGIYEQYF. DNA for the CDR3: TGCGCCAGCAGCAGACGGACTAGCGGGATCTACGAGCAGTACTTC.

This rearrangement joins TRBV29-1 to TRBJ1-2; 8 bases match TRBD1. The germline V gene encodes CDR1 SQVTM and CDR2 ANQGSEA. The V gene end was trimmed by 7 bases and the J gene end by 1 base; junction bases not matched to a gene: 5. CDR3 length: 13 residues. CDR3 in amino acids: CSERTGNNYGYTF. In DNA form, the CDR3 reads TGCAGCGAAAGGACAGGGAATAACTATGGCTACACCTTC.

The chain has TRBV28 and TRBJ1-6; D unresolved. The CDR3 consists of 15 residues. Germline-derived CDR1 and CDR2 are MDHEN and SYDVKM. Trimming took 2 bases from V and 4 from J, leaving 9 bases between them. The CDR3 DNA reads TGTGCCAGCAGTTTAAGTAGCCGATATAATTCACCCCTCCACTTT. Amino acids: CASSLSSRYNSPLHF.

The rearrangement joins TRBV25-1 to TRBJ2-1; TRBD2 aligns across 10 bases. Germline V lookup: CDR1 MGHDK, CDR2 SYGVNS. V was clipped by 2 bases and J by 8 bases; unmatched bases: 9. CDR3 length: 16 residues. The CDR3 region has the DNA TGTGCCAGCAGTGAAGGTGGGGCTAGCGGGAGCGATGAGCAGTTCTTC. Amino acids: CASSEGGASGSDEQFF.

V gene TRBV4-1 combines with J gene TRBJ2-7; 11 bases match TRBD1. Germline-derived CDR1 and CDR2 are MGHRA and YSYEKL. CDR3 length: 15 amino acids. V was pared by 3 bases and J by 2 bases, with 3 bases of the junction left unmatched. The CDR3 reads CASSQMGQGAYEQYF. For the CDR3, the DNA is TGCGCCAGCAGCCAGATGGGACAGGGGGCCTACGAGCAGTACTTC.

The CDR3 sequence is CASSVVPGLAGEPPEQFF. The DNA for the CDR3 is TGTGCCAGCAGCGTAGTTCCGGGACTAGCGGGGGAGCCCCCTGAGCAGTTCTTC. The gene calls are TRBV9 and TRBJ2-1, with 14 nucleotides matching TRBD2. The CDR3 spans 18 residues. Unmatched junction bases numbered 11, after V lost 0 bases and J lost 9 bases. Germline lookup yields CDR1 SGDLS and CDR2 YYNGEE.

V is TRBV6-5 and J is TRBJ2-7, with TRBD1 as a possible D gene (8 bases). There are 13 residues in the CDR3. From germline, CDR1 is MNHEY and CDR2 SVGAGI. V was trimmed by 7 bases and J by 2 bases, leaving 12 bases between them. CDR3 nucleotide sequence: TGTGCCAGCAAACAGGGGGGGACCTACGAGCAGTACTTC. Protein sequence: CASKQGGTYEQYF.

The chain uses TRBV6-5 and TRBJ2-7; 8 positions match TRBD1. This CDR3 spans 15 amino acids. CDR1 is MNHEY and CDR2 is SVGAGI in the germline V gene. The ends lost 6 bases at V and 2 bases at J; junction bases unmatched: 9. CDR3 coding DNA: TGTGCCAGCAGCGCCCGGACAGGGAGCGCCTACGAGCAGTACTTC. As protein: CASSARTGSAYEQYF.